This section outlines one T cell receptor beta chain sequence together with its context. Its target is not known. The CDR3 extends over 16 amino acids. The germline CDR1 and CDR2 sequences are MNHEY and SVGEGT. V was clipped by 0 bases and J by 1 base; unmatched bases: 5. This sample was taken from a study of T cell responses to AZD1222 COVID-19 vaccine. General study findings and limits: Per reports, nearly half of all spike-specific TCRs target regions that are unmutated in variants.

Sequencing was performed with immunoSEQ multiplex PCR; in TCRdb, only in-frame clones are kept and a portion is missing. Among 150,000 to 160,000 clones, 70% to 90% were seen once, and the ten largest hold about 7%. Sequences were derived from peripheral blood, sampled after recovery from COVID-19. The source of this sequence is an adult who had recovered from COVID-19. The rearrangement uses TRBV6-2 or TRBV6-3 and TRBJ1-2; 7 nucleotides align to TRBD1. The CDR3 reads CASSYSADRFNYGYTF. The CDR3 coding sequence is TGTGCCAGCAGTTACTCGGCGGACAGGTTTAACTATGGCTACACCTTC.